This TCR beta chain was documented in a study of T cell repertoires in cytomegalovirus infection. Study-level information: Use of recently identified HLA-C-restricted and well-studied HLA-B-restricted CMV epitopes was part of the study. Evidence of both CMV infection and a matching HLA type came from public TCR beta signatures. Study-level results: Cumulative public TCR beta family frequency identified CMV carriers with the relevant HLA. Across the ex vivo response, the dominant clonotypes were HLA-C-restricted CMV-specific TCR beta clonotypes.

Germline CDR1 SGHDT, CDR2 YYEEEE. This CDR3 is built from 12 residues. V lost 2 bases, J lost 11 bases, and 10 bases lay in between. This clonotype came up a few times. Its antigen remains unknown. TCRdb fed the reads into MiXCR, producing one record per CDR3 protein. The repertoire has some 920,000 distinct CDR3 sequences, roughly 30% of them found once; the top ten carry over 10%. This sequence originates from a human donor in good health (CMV status not recorded). Some clones in this sample may be carry-over from other donors' samples. This specimen consisted of cultured CD8+ T cells from PBMCs, obtained from culture after CMV antigen stimulation. The chain uses TRBV5-6 and TRBJ2-2, with D unclear. The CDR3 region is CASSLAQRELFF. The CDR3 nucleotides read TGTGCCAGCAGCTTAGCCCAGCGTGAGCTGTTTTTT. Drawing the rest from reference TRBV5-6 and TRBJ2-2, the complete variable domain is DAGVTQSPTHLIKTRGQQVTLRCSPKSGHDTVSWYQQALGQGPQFIFQYYEEEERQRGNFPDRFSGHQFPNYSSELNVNALLLGDSALYLCASSLAQRELFFGEGSRLTVL.